This T cell receptor (beta chain) was obtained from a study of CD8 T cells in ankylosing spondylitis. Study conclusions and caveats: Fewer than 10 highly homologous variants formed a TCR beta motif that appeared characteristic of ankylosing spondylitis blood.

In making TCR beta libraries, quantitative 5'-RACE with molecular barcodes was used. MiXCR, run by TCRdb on the 5' RACE reads, gives a single entry per CDR3 protein. This table has hundreds of thousands of distinct CDR3 sequences, 12% appearing once. Deletions cut 6 bases from V and 3 bases from J, with 20 bases between. CDR1 and CDR2 from the germline V gene are MNHNS and SASEGT. The CDR3 contains 16 residues. To note about this clonotype: No antigen is known for it.

Sequenced material: blood, either unsorted or a sorted T cell fraction (not recorded which). The V gene is TRBV6-1, the J gene TRBJ2-5, with D tentatively TRBD2 (6 bases). This TCR was recovered from a male donor with ankylosing spondylitis. CDR3 nucleotides: TGTGCCAGCAGGCTGTTCGGGACTCCCGGGGAAGAGACCCAGTACTTC. This translates into CASRLFGTPGEETQYF.